These 9 T cell receptor beta chains share one sample of origin, sequenced in a study of early T cells in non-severe SARS-CoV-2 infection. TCRdb re-analysed the 5' RACE reads in MiXCR, keeping a single row per CDR3 protein. This sample yields around 40,000 distinct CDR3 sequences, of which around 6.5% are seen a single time; about 5% belongs to the top ten. What was sequenced was whole blood. These receptors originate from an adult who was a healthcare worker with PCR-confirmed SARS-CoV-2 infection or an uninfected control (not recorded which).

This clonotype appeared a few times. The rearrangement links TRBV9 to TRBJ2-1; the match to TRBD1 covers 9 bases. Trimming cost V 4 bases and J 3 bases; bases outside gene matches: 8. Germline V gene sequence: CDR1 SGDLS, CDR2 YYNGEE. CDR3 length: 16 residues. The CDR3 nucleotides are TGTGCCAGCAGCCTTTCCGGGACAGGGAACTACAATGAGCAGTTCTTC. Encoded protein: CASSLSGTGNYNEQFF.

This clonotype was seen only a few times. The V call is TRBV5-8, the J call TRBJ2-7, with D unresolved. Germline CDR1 is SGHTS and CDR2 is YDEGEE. This CDR3 comprises 14 residues. V was clipped by 0 bases and J by 0 bases, with 7 bases between them. The CDR3 nucleotides are TGTGCCAGCAGCTTGGTGGTCAACTCCTACGAGCAGTACTTC. It is translated as CASSLVVNSYEQYF.

This clonotype came up many times. The CDR3 loop reads CASSYNEQFF. CDR3 in DNA: TGTGCCAGCAGTTATAATGAGCAGTTCTTC. V is TRBV28 and J is TRBJ2-1, with D uncertain. The germline CDR1 and CDR2 sequences are MDHEN and SYDVKM. The CDR3 covers 10 residues. V was cut by 4 bases and J by 7 bases, with 2 bases left in between.

This clonotype has ten or more counts. This sequence joins TRBV14 and TRBJ2-7, with D uncertain. There are 11 residues in the CDR3. Between the trimmed V and J ends, which lost 1 base and 9 bases, there was a span of 7 bases. Germline CDR1 and CDR2: SGHDN and FVKESK. The CDR3 spells CASSQGLGQYF. CDR3 DNA: TGTGCCAGCAGCCAAGGCCTCGGGCAGTACTTC.

The chain has TRBV29-1 and TRBJ2-7; 10 positions agree with TRBD2. There are 12 residues in the CDR3. Germline V gene lookup returns CDR1 SQVTM and CDR2 ANQGSEA. The V and J ends lost 6 bases and 3 bases, in that order; junction bases with no gene match: 2. The CDR3 DNA reads TGCAGCGTGGCTAGCGGGAGCTACGAGCAGTACTTC. It encodes CSVASGSYEQYF.

The V call is TRBV12-3 or TRBV12-4, the J call TRBJ2-5, with D uncertain. This CDR3 is 15 amino acids long. Trimming removed 6 bases at V and 0 bases at J, with 14 bases between. CDR3 protein: CASRTMGMDQETQYF. CDR3 sequence (DNA): TGTGCCAGCAGGACAATGGGGATGGACCAAGAGACCCAGTACTTC.

This clonotype has at least ten counts. The CDR3 DNA sequence: TGTGCCAGCAGCGTTTTCGGACCCTTGAACACTGAAGCTTTCTTT. Protein product: CASSVFGPLNTEAFF. The chain is built from TRBV11-2 and TRBJ1-1; D is unresolved. Deletions cut 5 bases from V and 0 bases from J, with 13 bases between. In germline, CDR1 is SGHAT, CDR2 FQNNGV. The CDR3 spans 15 residues.

Details on this clonotype: With a much larger clone just one base away, this may be a read error. J is TRBJ2-1 and V is TRBV19; 7 positions match TRBD1. The CDR3 has 15 residues. Germline CDR1 and CDR2: LNHDA and SQIVND (reference sequence). The CDR3 DNA reads as TGTGCCAGTGAGGACAGGTTTAGCTCCAACAATGAGCAGTTCTTC. Its protein is CASEDRFSSNNEQFF.

At least ten counts were recorded for this clonotype. The genes are TRBV9 and TRBJ1-1; no clear D. Trimming cost V 4 bases and J 1 base, with 8 bases left between them. This CDR3 is built from 13 residues. Germline V gene lookup returns CDR1 SGDLS and CDR2 YYNGEE. CDR3 sequence reads: CASSPLPNTEAFF. The CDR3, as DNA: TGTGCCAGCAGCCCACTCCCGAACACTGAAGCTTTCTTT. Drawing the rest from reference TRBV9 and TRBJ1-1, the complete variable domain is DSGVTQTPKHLITATGQRVTLRCSPRSGDLSVYWYQQSLDQGLQFLIQYYNGEERAKGNILERFSAQQFPDLHSELNLSSLELGDSALYFCASSPLPNTEAFFGQGTRLTVV.